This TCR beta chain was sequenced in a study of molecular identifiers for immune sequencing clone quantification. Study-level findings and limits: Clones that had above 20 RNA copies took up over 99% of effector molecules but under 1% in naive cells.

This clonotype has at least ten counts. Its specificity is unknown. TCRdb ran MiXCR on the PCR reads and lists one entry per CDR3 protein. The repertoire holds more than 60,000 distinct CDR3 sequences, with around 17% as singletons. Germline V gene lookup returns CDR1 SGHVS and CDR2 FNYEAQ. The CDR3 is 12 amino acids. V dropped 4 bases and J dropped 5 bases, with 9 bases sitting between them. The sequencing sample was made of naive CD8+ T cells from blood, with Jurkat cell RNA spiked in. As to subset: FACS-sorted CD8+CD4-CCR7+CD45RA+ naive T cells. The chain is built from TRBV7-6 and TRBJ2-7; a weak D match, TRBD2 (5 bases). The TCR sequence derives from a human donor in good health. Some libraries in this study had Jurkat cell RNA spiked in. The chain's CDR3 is CASSSEGNEQYF. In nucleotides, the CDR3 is TGTGCCAGCAGCTCCGAGGGAAACGAGCAGTACTTC.